Presented here are 31 T cell receptor beta chains from one specimen sequenced in a study of blood T cell repertoires in COVID-19. Method: immunoSEQ multiplex PCR; TCRdb's copy keeps in-frame clones and lacks some. The sample contains 95,000 to 150,000 clones, about 83% of which appear only once. The specimen sequenced was peripheral blood. The source is a man aged 55 to 69 with acute or convalescent COVID-19.

The rearrangement uses TRBV11-3 and TRBJ2-1; TRBD2 matches 8 bases. With V trimmed by 1 base and J by 3 bases, 8 bases remained unmatched. The CDR3 has 17 amino acids. Germline lookup yields CDR1 SGHNT and CDR2 YENEEA. The chain's CDR3 is CASSLGPPSGSYNEQFF. For the CDR3, the DNA is TGTGCCAGCAGCTTAGGCCCCCCAAGCGGGAGCTACAATGAGCAGTTCTTC.

This chain joins TRBV27 and TRBJ1-2; D gene uncertain. The germline V gene has CDR1 MNHEY and CDR2 SMNVEV (reference sequence). Trimming took 0 bases from V and 4 from J, leaving 12 bases between them. The CDR3 totals 15 residues. The CDR3 DNA is TGTGCCAGCAGTTTATCCCCGGGAAAAGGCTATGGCTACACCTTC. Protein: CASSLSPGKGYGYTF.

The chain recombines TRBV6-5 with TRBJ2-1; TRBD1 aligns across 7 bases. V was clipped by 7 bases and J by 2 bases; unmatched bases: 8. CDR1 is MNHEY, CDR2 SVGAGI, per germline. CDR3 size: 15 residues. CDR3 bases: TGTGCCAGCACCCGAAGGGGGCGAACCTACAATGAGCAGTTCTTC. This sequence encodes CASTRRGRTYNEQFF.

The chain combines TRBV29-1 with TRBJ1-4; TRBD1 matches 11 bases. In germline, CDR1 is SQVTM, CDR2 ANQGSEA. The CDR3 is 14 amino acids. With V trimmed by 6 bases and J by 7 bases, 7 bases remained unmatched. The CDR3 DNA reads as TGCAGCGTGAACGCCGGGACAGGGGGTGAAAAACTGTTTTTT. Translation gives CSVNAGTGGEKLFF.

This clone has just one count. This rearrangement joins TRBV9 to TRBJ2-2; D is perhaps TRBD2 (5 bases). Germline V gene data show CDR1 as SGDLS and CDR2 as YYNGEE. CDR3 length: 16 amino acids. The V end was cut by 0 bases, the J end by 8 bases, with 17 bases between. CDR3 nucleotide sequence: TGTGCCAGCAGCGTAGCTACTAGGCCCGCCGCAGGGGAGCTGTTTTTT. Translating it yields CASSVATRPAAGELFF.

The V and J genes are TRBV12-3 or TRBV12-4 and TRBJ1-5, with 7 bases lining up with TRBD1. V lost 6 bases and J lost 7; bases outside the gene matches: 6. There are 13 residues in the CDR3. CDR3 region: CASSPRGTQPQHF. CDR3 bases: TGTGCCAGCAGCCCCAGGGGGACCCAGCCCCAGCATTTT.

This clone has just one count. The V call is TRBV5-1, the J call TRBJ2-3; 11 bases are shared with TRBD2. CDR3 length: 15 amino acids. V lost 0 bases to trimming and J lost 6 bases; unmatched junction nucleotides: 3. Germline-derived CDR1 and CDR2 are SGHRS and YFSETQ. Here the CDR3 DNA reads TGCGCCAGCAGCTTGGGACTAGCGGGACCTGATACGCAGTATTTT. The encoded protein is CASSLGLAGPDTQYF. The complete variable domain, with remaining parts taken from reference TRBV5-1 and TRBJ2-3, reads KAGVTQTPRYLIKTRGQQVTLSCSPISGHRSVSWYQQTPGQGLQFLFEYFSETQRNKGNFPGRFSGRQFSNSRSEMNVSTLELGDSALYLCASSLGLAGPDTQYFGPGTRLTVL.

This clone was counted once. The genes are TRBV24-1 and TRBJ2-1; TRBD2 agrees at 10 bases. CDR3 length equals 13 residues. Germline trimming cut 6 bases from V and 12 bases from J; bases unmatched to any gene: 7. The germline gives CDR1 KGHDR, CDR2 SFDVKD. CDR3 bases: TGTGCCACCAGTTACAGCGGGAGGGCCGGGCAGTTCTTC. Protein sequence: CATSYSGRAGQFF.

This rearrangement joins TRBV3-1 (or the pseudogene TRBV3-2) to TRBJ2-3, with 7 bases identical to TRBD2. The CDR3 is 16 amino acids. The junction had 7 bases not matched to a gene; V was cut back by 4 bases and J by 0 bases. Germline V lookup: CDR1 LGHDT, CDR2 YNNKEL (reference sequence). The CDR3 sequence: CASSLEGGRSTDTQYF. The CDR3 nucleotides read TGTGCCAGCAGCCTGGAAGGCGGGAGAAGCACAGATACGCAGTATTTT.

This clone was recorded a few times. The chain joins TRBV6-2 or TRBV6-3 to TRBJ2-7, with 7 bases fitting TRBD1. Germline CDR1 and CDR2: MNHEY and SVGEGT. J gave up 3 bases and V 0 bases, and 5 bases lay outside the gene matches. The CDR3 covers 15 residues. The CDR3 nucleotides are TGTGCCAGCAGTTACTCCGGCAGGGGGAACTACGAGCAGTACTTC. Encoded protein: CASSYSGRGNYEQYF.

This clone was observed a few times. The J gene is TRBJ2-7, the V gene TRBV5-1; 12 nucleotides line up with TRBD1. CDR3 size: 14 residues. Per germline, CDR1 SGHRS and CDR2 YFSETQ. Unmatched junction bases numbered 5, after V lost 4 bases and J lost 6 bases. The CDR3 loop is CASSQGQGATEQYF. Here the CDR3 DNA reads TGCGCCAGCAGCCAGGGACAGGGGGCGACCGAGCAGTACTTC.

The chain combines TRBV15 with TRBJ1-2, with 7 bases that match TRBD1. Germline V gives CDR1 LNHNV, CDR2 YYDKDF (reference sequence). With 7 bases clipped from V and 4 bases from J, the junction kept 15 bases outside the gene matches. This CDR3 is built from 16 residues. The CDR3 DNA follows: TGTGCCACCATGCAGGGGGGCCGTAGGGTTGGCTATGGCTACACCTTC. Translation: CATMQGGRRVGYGYTF. Full variable domain (outside the CDR3, taken from reference TRBV15 and TRBJ1-2): DAMVIQNPRYQVTQFGKPVTLSCSQTLNHNVMYWYQQKSSQAPKLLFHYYDKDFNNEADTPDNFQSRRPNTSFCFLDIRSPGLGDTAMYLCATMQGGRRVGYGYTFGSGTRLTVV.

This clone was counted a few times. The chain carries TRBV27 and TRBJ1-6; TRBD1 matches 9 bases. Losses at the gene ends were 8 bases for V and 5 bases for J; bases not matched to a gene: 4. The CDR3 totals 14 residues. The V gene's germline CDR1 is MNHEY and CDR2 SMNVEV (reference sequence). In nucleotides, the CDR3 is TGTGCCAGCGCGGGACAGGGTAATAATTCACCCCTCCACTTT. Amino acids: CASAGQGNNSPLHF.

This chain uses TRBV7-9 with TRBJ2-7; 9 nucleotides align to TRBD2. Germline CDR1 SEHNR, CDR2 FQNEAQ (reference sequence). This CDR3 spans 15 amino acids. The V and J ends lost 2 bases and 6 bases, in that order; junction bases with no gene match: 8. The CDR3 protein is CASSLYLAGTGEQYF. For the CDR3, the DNA is TGTGCCAGCAGCTTATATCTAGCGGGAACTGGCGAGCAGTACTTC.

The chain combines TRBV4-1 with TRBJ1-4, with TRBD1 matching 9 bases. V was clipped by 2 bases and J by 4 bases; unmatched bases: 2. Germline CDR1 is MGHRA and CDR2 is YSYEKL. The CDR3 loop spans 15 amino acids. CDR3 nucleotide sequence: TGCGCCAGCAGCCAACCGGGACAGGGTAATGAAAAACTGTTTTTT. Its translation is CASSQPGQGNEKLFF.

This chain links TRBV2 with TRBJ2-5; perhaps TRBD2 as D (5 bases). There are 14 residues in the CDR3. Germline V gives CDR1 SNHLY, CDR2 FYNNEI. V was shortened by 2 bases and J by 5 bases, with 12 bases between the two germline ends. CDR3 in DNA: TGTGCCAGCAGTGAACAAGGGCGCGGGGAGACCCAGTACTTC. Its protein is CASSEQGRGETQYF.

The CDR3 DNA is TGTGCCTCCCATCCAGGGGGCCTCCCCTATGGCTACACCTTC. Translated, it gives CASHPGGLPYGYTF. The rearrangement joins TRBV6-5 to TRBJ1-2; 8 bases align to TRBD1. There are 14 residues in the CDR3. Germline V gene lookup returns CDR1 MNHEY and CDR2 SVGAGI. The J segment lost 4 bases and the V segment lost 11 bases, leaving 12 bases of the junction unmatched.

V is TRBV28 and J is TRBJ1-1; 8 bases are shared with TRBD1. Germline V gives CDR1 MDHEN, CDR2 SYDVKM. V shed 5 bases, J shed 6 bases, and the junction held 11 bases outside the gene matches. The CDR3 is 15 amino acids. The CDR3 coding sequence is TGTGCCAGCAGTCCCAGGGACAGGCGCTTCGCTGAAGCTTTCTTT. It codes for CASSPRDRRFAEAFF.

This sequence joins TRBV5-4 and TRBJ1-1; 8 nucleotides line up with TRBD1. The CDR3 length is 15 residues. Germline lookup yields CDR1 SGHNT and CDR2 YYREEE (reference sequence). The ends lost 4 bases at V and 4 bases at J; junction bases unmatched: 9. CDR3 amino acids: CASSPTGAEGTEAFF. The CDR3 DNA reads TGTGCCAGCAGCCCGACAGGGGCCGAGGGCACTGAAGCTTTCTTT.

V usage is TRBV5-3 and J usage is TRBJ2-1; possible D gene TRBD2, 5 bases. Being an ORF, TRBV5-3 has a function that is uncertain. V was clipped by 0 bases and J by 9 bases, with 19 bases between them. CDR3 length equals 16 residues. The CDR3 DNA sequence: TGTGCCAGAAGCTTGGGACGGGGAGTTGTTTTGGGTGAGCAGTTCTTC. Translation gives CARSLGRGVVLGEQFF.

Note on this clone: This could be a read error, since a much larger clone is one nucleotide away. V and J are TRBV7-9 and TRBJ1-1, with 8 bases fitting TRBD1. Germline V gene data show CDR1 as SEHNR and CDR2 as FQNEAQ (reference sequence). The length of the CDR3 is 14 residues. V dropped 5 bases and J dropped 0; count of bases not matched to a gene: 2. CDR3 region: CASSRQGMNTEAFF. The CDR3 region has the DNA TGTGCCAGCAGCCGACAGGGGATGAACACTGAAGCTTTCTTT.

The chain combines TRBV12-3 or TRBV12-4 with TRBJ1-2; D is unresolved. V was pared by 0 bases and J by 4 bases, with 6 bases between. The CDR3 runs to 13 residues. CDR3 region: CASSLAAVYGYTF. In DNA, the CDR3 is TGTGCCAGCAGTTTAGCGGCAGTCTATGGCTACACCTTC.

This rearrangement joins TRBV5-1 to TRBJ1-1; no reliable D call. This CDR3 region has 12 residues. V lost 4 bases and J lost 6, with 10 bases in between. From germline, CDR1 is SGHRS and CDR2 YFSETQ. CDR3 nucleotide sequence: TGCGCCAGCAGCCCCCCCTCCCCTGAAGCTTTCTTT. Translated: CASSPPSPEAFF.

J is TRBJ2-1 and V is TRBV28; the D gene is possibly TRBD2 (5 bases). The ends were cut back, 5 bases at V and 7 bases at J, with 18 bases in the middle. Germline assignment: CDR1 MDHEN and CDR2 SYDVKM. The CDR3 length is 15 residues. CDR3 in amino acids: CASSAARAGINEQFF. In DNA, the CDR3 is TGTGCCAGCAGTGCCGCCCGCGCCGGGATTAATGAGCAGTTCTTC.

The rearrangement links TRBV30 to TRBJ1-2, with TRBD1 identical over 10 bases. CDR3 length equals 13 residues. With 3 bases clipped from V and 3 bases from J, the junction kept 1 base outside the gene matches. Germline V lookup: CDR1 GTSNPN, CDR2 SVGIG (reference sequence). The CDR3 sequence is CAWRDRGDYGYTF. In nucleotides, the CDR3 is TGTGCCTGGAGGGACAGGGGGGACTATGGCTACACCTTC.

The J gene is TRBJ1-4, the V gene TRBV19; the D gene is possibly TRBD1 (5 bases). V was shortened by 3 bases and J by 0 bases, with 11 bases between the two germline ends. CDR3 length equals 16 residues. Germline V lookup: CDR1 LNHDA, CDR2 SQIVND (reference sequence). The CDR3 DNA reads as TGTGCCAGTAGTATCATAGGGGATTCAACTAATGAAAAACTGTTTTTT. Protein product: CASSIIGDSTNEKLFF.

This clone was detected only once. V is TRBV9 and J is TRBJ1-1, with 11 nucleotides matching TRBD1. Losses at the gene ends were 4 bases for V and 5 bases for J; bases not matched to a gene: 10. Looked up from germline, CDR1 is SGDLS and CDR2 is YYNGEE. CDR3 size: 16 residues. The CDR3, as DNA: TGTGCCAGCAGCCGTCCCGGGACAGGGGGGATAACTGAAGCTTTCTTT. Amino acids: CASSRPGTGGITEAFF.

The CDR3 protein is CSASSGGEGQPQHF. The CDR3 DNA reads as TGCAGTGCTAGTTCGGGAGGGGAGGGCCAGCCCCAGCATTTT. V is TRBV20-1 and J is TRBJ1-5, with D maybe TRBD1 (5 bases). CDR1 is DFQATT, CDR2 SNEGSKA, per germline (reference sequence). CDR3 length: 14 residues. Deletions cut 3 bases from V and 7 bases from J, with 16 bases between.

The gene calls are TRBV5-1 and TRBJ1-4; weak D call: TRBD1 (6 bases). The CDR3 loop spans 14 amino acids. V lost 4 bases and J lost 8, with 15 bases in between. Germline V gives CDR1 SGHRS, CDR2 YFSETQ. The chain's CDR3 is CASSPMGGPEKLFF. CDR3 nucleotides: TGCGCCAGCAGCCCCATGGGGGGGCCGGAAAAACTGTTTTTT. The full variable domain, with the rest looked up from reference TRBV5-1 and TRBJ1-4, is KAGVTQTPRYLIKTRGQQVTLSCSPISGHRSVSWYQQTPGQGLQFLFEYFSETQRNKGNFPGRFSGRQFSNSRSEMNVSTLELGDSALYLCASSPMGGPEKLFFGSGTQLSVL.

The chain joins TRBV19 to TRBJ2-1; 9 bases fit TRBD2. With V trimmed by 5 bases and J by 7 bases, 3 bases remained unmatched. This CDR3 has 13 residues. The V gene's germline CDR1 is LNHDA and CDR2 SQIVND (reference sequence). CDR3 loop: CASSPSGKNEQFF. CDR3 coding DNA: TGTGCCAGTAGTCCTAGCGGGAAGAATGAGCAGTTCTTC.

V usage is TRBV9 and J usage is TRBJ2-1; 14 nucleotides align to TRBD2. Germline V CDR1 and CDR2: SGDLS, YYNGEE. The CDR3 is 16 amino acids. V was clipped by 5 bases and J by 6 bases; unmatched bases: 7. CDR3 region: CASSTGTSGSGNEQFF. In nucleotides, the CDR3 is TGTGCCAGCAGTACCGGGACTAGCGGGAGTGGCAATGAGCAGTTCTTC.